These T cell receptor beta chains were read from a single sample in a study of metastatic and nonmetastatic thyroid tumors. MiXCR re-clonotyped the PCR reads for TCRdb. The top ten hold around 6.9% of the sample, which has about 24,000 clones, less than 25% seen once. The sequenced sample was blood. Receptors were obtained from a female donor with papillary thyroid cancer or a benign thyroid nodule (not recorded which). Some clones in this sample may be carry-over from other donors' samples. The CDR3 runs from the conserved cysteine through the conserved F or W. Fields, in order: CDR3 protein, CDR3 DNA, D gene, clone size, CDR3 length, J gene, V gene. The D gene is left open where the match is weak. Expanded clones get a size class; other rows say once, few or many, or leave the size out.

CASSPDGYNSPLHF | TGTGCCAGCTCACCGGACGGTTATAATTCACCCCTCCACTTT | . | . | 14 | TRBJ1-6 | TRBV18
CASKNTRDRDSNYGYTF | TGTGCCAGTAAAAACACCCGGGACAGGGACTCTAACTATGGCTACACCTTC | TRBD1 | many | 17 | TRBJ1-2 | TRBV19
CASSMGGTGVSDGYTF | TGTGCCAGCAGTATGGGAGGGACAGGGGTATCGGATGGCTACACCTTC | TRBD1 | few | 16 | TRBJ1-2 | TRBV27
CASRRSGANVLTF | TGTGCCAGTCGGAGATCTGGGGCCAACGTCCTGACTTTC | . | many | 13 | TRBJ2-6 | TRBV11-2
CASSYSGRRGDEQYF | TGTGCCAGCAGTTACTCCGGTCGGAGGGGGGACGAGCAGTACTTC | . | . | 15 | TRBJ2-7 | TRBV6-6
CASSWDRGNTEAFF | TGTGCCAGCAGCTGGGACAGAGGGAACACTGAAGCTTTCTTT | TRBD1 | many | 14 | TRBJ1-1 | TRBV6-1
CASRTLAGGDTQYF | TGTGCCAGCAGGACACTAGCGGGGGGAGATACGCAGTATTTT | TRBD2 | many | 14 | TRBJ2-3 | TRBV7-9
CASSLVAGNTEAFF | TGCGCCAGCAGCTTGGTGGCCGGGAACACTGAAGCTTTCTTT | . | once | 14 | TRBJ1-1 | TRBV5-1
CATRTGETQYF | TGTGCCACCAGGACCGGGGAGACCCAGTACTTC | . | medium-sized | 11 | TRBJ2-5 | TRBV19
CASSQHGTGGYEQYF | TGTGCCAGCAGTCAACACGGTACAGGTGGCTACGAGCAGTACTTC | . | few | 15 | TRBJ2-7 | TRBV25-1
CASSGQDRPIYGYTF | TGTGCCAGCAGTGGTCAAGACAGACCCATTTATGGCTACACCTTC | . | medium-sized | 15 | TRBJ1-2 | TRBV6-1
CASSLVPFGLAGVREQYF | TGTGCCAGCAGCTTAGTACCGTTTGGCTTGGCGGGAGTGCGTGAGCAGTACTTC | TRBD2 | many | 18 | TRBJ2-7 | TRBV7-2
CASSLYLTGGGGELFF | TGTGCCAGCAGCTTATACCTGACAGGAGGTGGCGGGGAGCTGTTTTTT | . | . | 16 | TRBJ2-2 | TRBV9
CASSQGSLNTEAFF | TGTGCCAGCAGCCAGGGGTCGTTGAACACTGAAGCTTTCTTT | . | many | 14 | TRBJ1-1 | TRBV4-2
CASSPSTGGSGNTIYF | TGTGCCAGCTCACCTTCGACAGGGGGCTCTGGAAACACCATATATTTT | TRBD1 | . | 16 | TRBJ1-3 | TRBV12-3/TRBV12-4
CASSDLRGDEQFF | TGTGCCAGCAGTGACCTGAGGGGGGATGAGCAGTTCTTC | . | medium-sized | 13 | TRBJ2-1 | TRBV6-4
CASSQAGTQTQYF | TGTGCCAGCAGCCAAGCTGGAACGCAGACCCAGTACTTC | . | many | 13 | TRBJ2-5 | TRBV3-1
CASSSRGYTF | TGTGCCAGCAGCTCGCGGGGTTACACCTTC | . | many | 10 | TRBJ1-2 | TRBV7-9
CASSRTSCYYEQYF | TGTGCCAGCAGCCGGACTAGCTGCTACTACGAGCAGTACTTC | TRBD2 | . | 14 | TRBJ2-7 | TRBV3-1
CASSWTGGNSPLHF | TGTGCCAGCAGCTGGACAGGGGGGAATTCACCCCTCCACTTT | TRBD1 | many | 14 | TRBJ1-6 | TRBV7-3
CASSLGETNTEAFF | TGCGCCAGCAGCTTGGGTGAGACTAACACTGAAGCTTTCTTT | . | many | 14 | TRBJ1-1 | TRBV5-1
CASTLKGEQFF | TGTGCCAGTACGTTGAAGGGTGAGCAGTTCTTC | . | many | 11 | TRBJ2-1 | TRBV19
CASSFDQGAVPYNEQFF | TGTGCCAGCAGCTTCGACCAGGGGGCAGTCCCCTACAATGAGCAGTTCTTC | TRBD1 | . | 17 | TRBJ2-1 | TRBV11-2
CASTRNTEAFF | TGTGCCAGTACCCGAAACACTGAAGCTTTCTTT | . | many | 11 | TRBJ1-1 | TRBV19
CAWSVLGSAYEQYF | TGTGCCTGGAGTGTATTGGGGTCAGCCTACGAGCAGTACTTC | . | . | 14 | TRBJ2-7 | TRBV30
CSAPDRVNTEAFF | TGCAGTGCTCCGGACAGGGTGAACACTGAAGCTTTCTTT | TRBD1 | many | 13 | TRBJ1-1 | TRBV20-1
CAIVQTGTDGYTF | TGTGCCATCGTGCAGACAGGTACGGATGGCTACACCTTC | . | few | 13 | TRBJ1-2 | TRBV10-3
CANTGGTEAFF | TGTGCCAATACAGGGGGGACTGAAGCTTTCTTT | TRBD1 | many | 11 | TRBJ1-1 | TRBV2
CGGKIQGAATNEKLFF | TGCGGGGGAAAGATACAGGGAGCTGCAACTAATGAAAAACTGTTTTTT | . | many | 16 | TRBJ1-4 | TRBV20-1
CASSYREWSTYNEQFF | TGTGCCAGCAGTTACAGGGAATGGAGTACCTACAATGAGCAGTTCTTC | . | few | 16 | TRBJ2-1 | TRBV6-5
CASSFSASDTQYF | TGCGCCAGCAGCTTTAGTGCCTCAGATACGCAGTATTTT | . | many | 13 | TRBJ2-3 | TRBV5-1
CASTIPGQGAGELFF | TGTGCCAGTACCATACCGGGACAGGGGGCCGGGGAGCTGTTTTTT | TRBD1 | many | 15 | TRBJ2-2 | TRBV19
CASSQVWLTDTQYF | TGCGCCAGCAGCCAAGTGTGGCTCACAGATACGCAGTATTTT | . | . | 14 | TRBJ2-3 | TRBV5-1
CATSEGPETQYF | TGTGCCACCAGTGAAGGCCCAGAGACCCAGTACTTC | . | many | 12 | TRBJ2-5 | TRBV24-1
CAISTGVTGGELFF | TGTGCCATCAGCACAGGGGTGACAGGTGGGGAGCTGTTTTTT | TRBD1 | many | 14 | TRBJ2-2 | TRBV10-3
CASSSRFSTDTQYF | TGTGCCAGCAGTTCCCGGTTCAGCACAGATACGCAGTATTTT | . | . | 14 | TRBJ2-3 | TRBV6-1
CASSLDSGSGPGELFF | TGCGCCAGCAGCTTGGATAGCGGGAGTGGTCCCGGGGAGCTGTTTTTT | TRBD2 | few | 16 | TRBJ2-2 | TRBV5-1
CASSPGQGRTGELFF | TGTGCCAGCAGCCCTGGACAGGGGAGGACCGGGGAGCTGTTTTTT | TRBD1 | medium-sized | 15 | TRBJ2-2 | TRBV12-3/TRBV12-4
CASSGTGDLGFF | TGTGCCAGCAGCGGGACAGGGGATCTCGGTTTCTTT | TRBD1 | many | 12 | TRBJ1-1 | TRBV2
CASGGGIGETQYF | TGCGCCAGTGGGGGTGGTATTGGGGAGACCCAGTACTTC | . | many | 13 | TRBJ2-5 | TRBV5-1
CASSQGNSPLHF | TGCGCCAGCAGCCAGGGTAATTCACCCCTCCACTTT | . | many | 12 | TRBJ1-6 | TRBV4-1
CASTPRQGAIQPQHF | TGTGCCAGTACCCCACGACAGGGGGCGATTCAGCCCCAGCATTTT | TRBD1 | few | 15 | TRBJ1-5 | TRBV19
CASRWTGRTPVTTIYF | TGTGCCAGCAGGTGGACAGGGAGGACTCCTGTAACCACCATATATTTT | TRBD1 | . | 16 | TRBJ1-3 | TRBV6-1
CSARELGDLRQYF | TGCAGTGCTAGAGAATTAGGGGACTTGAGGCAGTACTTC | . | medium-sized | 13 | TRBJ2-7 | TRBV20-1
CSLVGLERVMFNNEQFF | TGCAGTCTCGTGGGACTAGAGCGAGTAATGTTTAACAATGAGCAGTTCTTC | TRBD2 | . | 17 | TRBJ2-1 | TRBV20-1
CASSLRGPYGYTF | TGTGCCAGCAGTTTAAGGGGGCCCTATGGCTACACCTTC | TRBD1 | many | 13 | TRBJ1-2 | TRBV28
CSARDLHGQPQHF | TGCAGTGCTAGAGATCTACACGGACAGCCCCAGCATTTT | . | few | 13 | TRBJ1-5 | TRBV20-1
CSARAGQGSTDTQYF | TGCAGTGCTAGAGCCGGGCAGGGAAGCACAGATACGCAGTATTTT | . | many | 15 | TRBJ2-3 | TRBV20-1
CASSDSHGAEGTDTQYF | TGTGCCAGCAGTGACTCTCATGGTGCGGAGGGCACAGATACGCAGTATTTT | . | . | 17 | TRBJ2-3 | TRBV6-4